The 19 T cell receptor beta chains presented below share a single source sample, sequenced in a study of blood T cells in healthy people across ages. A second PCR, run for about 7 to 12 cycles, used a sample-barcoded 5' primer plus a J-beta primer mix. TCRdb ran MiXCR on the 5' RACE reads and lists one entry per CDR3 protein. Of about 640,000 distinct CDR3 sequences listed, around 54% are singletons. Sequencing input: blood. These receptors all come from a man aged 60-69 years in good health.

At least ten counts were recorded for this clonotype. CDR3 sequence (DNA): TGTGCCAGCAGTGAGTTCGGGGGCACTGAAGCTTTCTTT. It specifies CASSEFGGTEAFF. The chain carries TRBV2 and TRBJ1-1, with D perhaps matching TRBD1 (5 bases). There are 13 residues in the CDR3. V was clipped by 3 bases and J by 4 bases, with 9 bases between them. Germline assignment: CDR1 SNHLY and CDR2 FYNNEI.

The chain employs TRBV3-1 and TRBJ2-5, with TRBD2 identical over 8 bases. Per germline, CDR1 LGHDT and CDR2 YNNKEL (reference sequence). This CDR3 contains 15 residues. Trimming took 3 bases from V and 3 from J; bases not matched to a gene: 6. The CDR3 region has the DNA TGTGCCAGCAGCCATGGCGGGGGGCCCGAAGAGACCCAGTACTTC. Translated, it gives CASSHGGGPEETQYF.

The J gene is TRBJ2-3, the V gene TRBV12-3 or TRBV12-4, with D possibly called TRBD1 or TRBD2 (5 bases each). Trimming took 6 bases from V and 1 from J, leaving 11 bases between them. There are 14 residues in the CDR3. The CDR3 region has the DNA TGTGCCAGCAGGAGGGGTTCTCGCACAGATACGCAGTATTTT. It yields the protein CASRRGSRTDTQYF.

A remark on this clonotype: Likely a read error: the CDR3 ends without its conserved phenylalanine or tryptophan. The rearrangement joins TRBV2 to TRBJ2-7, with 7 bases fitting TRBD1. V lost 6 bases and J lost 0; bases outside the gene matches: 11. The CDR3 sequence is 16 residues long. The germline V gene has CDR1 SNHLY and CDR2 FYNNEI. This chain's CDR3 is CASSYDRDRSSYEQYS. The CDR3 coding sequence is TGTGCCAGCAGCTACGACCGGGACAGAAGCTCCTACGAGCAGTACTCC.

The chain uses TRBV2 and TRBJ2-3; D possibly matches TRBD1 or TRBD2 (6 bases each). Germline CDR1 and CDR2: SNHLY and FYNNEI. Trimming removed 8 bases at V and 2 bases at J, with 11 bases between. The CDR3 consists of 13 residues. In nucleotides, the CDR3 is TGTGCCAGCCGTGGGGGGCCCACAGATACGCAGTATTTT. Its protein product is CASRGGPTDTQYF.

This clonotype has a handful of counts. The V gene is TRBV3-1, the J gene TRBJ2-5; D is perhaps TRBD1 (6 bases). Germline V gene data show CDR1 as LGHDT and CDR2 as YNNKEL (reference sequence). This CDR3 has 11 amino acids. Trimming removed 10 bases at V and 3 bases at J, with 9 bases between. The CDR3 protein is CATRQEETQYF. In DNA, the CDR3 is TGTGCCACGAGACAGGAAGAGACCCAGTACTTC.

This chain connects TRBV12-3 or TRBV12-4 to TRBJ2-5; no clear D. The V end was cut by 3 bases, the J end by 5 bases, with 13 bases between. This CDR3 region has 14 residues. This CDR3 is CASSLGKLRETQYF. The CDR3 DNA sequence: TGTGCCAGCAGTTTGGGCAAGCTGCGGGAGACCCAGTACTTC.

This clonotype has just a few counts. The gene calls are TRBV9 and TRBJ2-5; D is undetermined. The CDR3 is made up of 13 amino acids. Trimming took off 2 bases at V and 3 bases at J, with 8 bases between the two ends. CDR1 is SGDLS and CDR2 is YYNGEE in the germline V gene. CDR3 DNA: TGTGCCAGCAGCGTCAGCCCGGAAGAGACCCAGTACTTC. Translated: CASSVSPEETQYF.

This chain links TRBV11-2 with TRBJ2-7, with D unclear. The tail of the sequence fits TRBJ2-5 better, so the J call may be wrong. From germline, CDR1 is SGHAT and CDR2 FQNNGV. The length of the CDR3 is 14 residues. The CDR3 loop is CASSLDGSPPTQYF. The CDR3, as DNA: TGTGCCAGCAGCTTAGATGGTAGCCCTCCGACCCAGTACTTC.

V gene TRBV28 combines with J gene TRBJ2-5; 8 positions match TRBD1. CDR1 is MDHEN and CDR2 is SYDVKM in the germline V gene. V was pared by 5 bases and J by 12 bases, with 14 bases of the junction left unmatched. The CDR3 runs to 14 residues. The CDR3 protein is CASSPGGSTHKKYF. DNA of the CDR3: TGTGCCAGCAGTCCAGGGGGCTCAACCCACAAAAAGTACTTC.

The V and J genes are TRBV6-6 and TRBJ1-1, with 7 positions matching TRBD1. The CDR3 consists of 14 residues. Germline CDR1 is MNHNY and CDR2 is SVGAGI (reference sequence). V lost 2 bases and J lost 4; bases outside the gene matches: 4. As DNA, the CDR3 is TGTGCCAGCAGTTACCCCCAGGGGGGCACTGAAGCTTTCTTT. This encodes CASSYPQGGTEAFF.

The rearrangement joins TRBV20-1 to TRBJ2-7; D is perhaps TRBD1 or TRBD2 (6 bases each). Germline assignment: CDR1 DFQATT and CDR2 SNEGSKA (reference sequence). The CDR3 covers 12 residues. V was pared by 6 bases and J by 3 bases, with 12 bases between. The CDR3 is CSAQGTYYEQYF. CDR3 in DNA: TGCAGTGCCCAGGGGACTTACTACGAGCAGTACTTC.

The sample holds one count of this clonotype. The junction differs from germline at one of its ends, possibly a read error. V usage is TRBV4-1 and J usage is TRBJ2-3; 7 nucleotides agree with TRBD2. CDR3 length: 16 amino acids. Germline V gene lookup returns CDR1 MGHRA and CDR2 YSYEKL. This CDR3 reads CASSRDSGSSIDTQYF. CDR3 nucleotide sequence: TGCGCCAGCAGCCGGGATAGCGGGTCTAGCATAGATACGCAGTATTTT.

The chain has TRBV20-1 and TRBJ2-7; a possible D gene is TRBD1 (5 bases). V was clipped by 0 bases and J by 2 bases, with 11 bases between them. Germline CDR1 and CDR2: DFQATT and SNEGSKA (reference sequence). The CDR3 consists of 14 residues. DNA for the CDR3: TGCAGTGCTAGAGATCCTGGGGCCCCCTACGAGCAGTACTTC. It is translated as CSARDPGAPYEQYF.

The chain carries TRBV12-3 or TRBV12-4 and TRBJ2-6, with 13 bases lining up with TRBD2. V lost 6 bases to trimming and J lost 0 bases; unmatched junction nucleotides: 8. The CDR3 has 19 residues. CDR3 nucleotides: TGTGCCAGCAGCACCGGGACTAGCGGGGCCCACTCTGGGGCCAACGTCCTGACTTTC. It encodes CASSTGTSGAHSGANVLTF.

This chain links TRBV2 with TRBJ2-1; TRBD1 agrees at 11 bases. The length of the CDR3 is 16 residues. CDR1 is SNHLY, CDR2 FYNNEI, per germline. V lost 5 bases and J lost 6; bases outside the gene matches: 9. The CDR3 nucleotides read TGTGCCAGCAGTCGCCCCGGGACAGGGGGGTCCAATGAGCAGTTCTTC. Encoded protein: CASSRPGTGGSNEQFF. The full variable domain, its missing parts supplied by reference TRBV2 and TRBJ2-1, is EPEVTQTPSHQVTQMGQEVILRCVPISNHLYFYWYRQILGQKVEFLVSFYNNEISEKSEIFDDQFSVERPDGSNFTLKIRSTKLEDSAMYFCASSRPGTGGSNEQFFGPGTRLTVL.

This clonotype occurred a few times. The rearrangement joins TRBV7-9 to TRBJ2-1, with D unclear. The CDR3 runs 14 residues. Germline lookup yields CDR1 SEHNR and CDR2 FQNEAQ (reference sequence). V shed 0 bases and J shed 0 bases, with 3 bases lying between them. The chain's CDR3 is CASSLAISYNEQFF. For the CDR3, the DNA is TGTGCCAGCAGCTTAGCCATCTCCTACAATGAGCAGTTCTTC.

This chain connects TRBV24-1 to TRBJ2-1, with D unresolved. This CDR3 spans 12 amino acids. Trimming cost V 1 base and J 8 bases, with 5 bases left between them. Germline V lookup: CDR1 KGHDR, CDR2 SFDVKD. In nucleotides, the CDR3 is TGTGCCACCAGTGATTTTGGGTATGAGCAGTTCTTC. Translation gives CATSDFGYEQFF.

This rearrangement joins TRBV7-2 to TRBJ2-1; TRBD1 matches at 9 bases. This CDR3 is built from 15 residues. V gave up 4 bases and J gave up 2 bases; unmatched junction bases: 3. Germline values: CDR1 SGHTA, CDR2 FQGNSA. CDR3 loop: CASSWDRDTYNEQFF. CDR3 sequence (DNA): TGTGCCAGCAGCTGGGACAGGGACACCTACAATGAGCAGTTCTTC.